This TCR beta chain was identified during a study of blood T cell repertoires in COVID-19. At the level of the study: COVID-19 samples, acute and convalescent, were from the United States, Italy and Spain.

CDR3 size: 19 residues. After removal of 5 bases from V and 6 bases from J, the junction contained 19 bases not matched to a gene. Germline values: CDR1 LNHDA, CDR2 SQIVND (reference sequence). Under the authors' procedure: The authors estimated nucleated cell counts from reference gene primer amplification. Method: immunoSEQ multiplex PCR; TCRdb's copy keeps in-frame clones and lacks some. V, J and clone size are those of that table, while D and trimming were read from the DNA. Altogether 150,000 to 250,000 clones are present, approximately 80% being singletons, with the ten largest covering roughly 10%.

This clonotype was sampled from a man between 35 and 55 years old who had recovered from COVID-19. This chain uses TRBV19 with TRBJ2-1, with 10 bases identical to TRBD2. What was sequenced was PBMCs or T cells enriched from blood (not recorded which). The CDR3 DNA reads TGTGCCAGTAGTCTCCGGACTAGCGGCCACCCTAGTGGTGGCAATGAGCAGTTCTTC. The encoded protein is CASSLRTSGHPSGGNEQFF.